This T cell receptor (beta chain) appears in the sequencing data of a study of OX40 agonist ivuxolimab in advanced cancers. Some clones are missing from TCRdb's copy, which holds only in-frame ones; the method was immunoSEQ multiplex PCR. The repertoire holds about 77,000 clones, with roughly 88% as singletons. The CDR3 loop spans 15 amino acids. V shed 8 bases, J shed 2 bases, and the junction held 11 bases outside the gene matches. Germline V gene data show CDR1 as MDHEN and CDR2 as SYDVKM. As concerns this clone: Other nucleotide sequences in the sample specify the same CDR3.

The specimen was CD4+ or CD8+ T cells sorted from blood, collected in a trial of the OX40 agonist ivuxolimab. The clonotype originates from an adult with an advanced solid tumor such as melanoma, head and neck, liver or kidney cancer. The chain uses TRBV28 and TRBJ2-7; 8 bases align to TRBD1. The CDR3 reads CASGERQGRTYEQYF. CDR3 sequence (DNA): TGTGCCAGCGGAGAACGACAGGGGAGGACCTACGAGCAGTACTTC.